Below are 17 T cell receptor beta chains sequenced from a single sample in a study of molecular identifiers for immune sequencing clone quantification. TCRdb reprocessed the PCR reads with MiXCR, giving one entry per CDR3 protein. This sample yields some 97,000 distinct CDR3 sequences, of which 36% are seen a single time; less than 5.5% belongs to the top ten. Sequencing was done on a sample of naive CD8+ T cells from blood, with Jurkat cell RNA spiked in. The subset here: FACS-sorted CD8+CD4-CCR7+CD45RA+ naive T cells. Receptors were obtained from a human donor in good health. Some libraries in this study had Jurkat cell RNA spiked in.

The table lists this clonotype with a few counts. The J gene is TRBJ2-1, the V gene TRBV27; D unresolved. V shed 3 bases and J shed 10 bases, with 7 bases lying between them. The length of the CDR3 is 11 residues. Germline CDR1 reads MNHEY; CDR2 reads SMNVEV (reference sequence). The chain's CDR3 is CASSFHREQFF. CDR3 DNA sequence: TGTGCCAGCAGTTTCCACCGGGAGCAGTTCTTC.

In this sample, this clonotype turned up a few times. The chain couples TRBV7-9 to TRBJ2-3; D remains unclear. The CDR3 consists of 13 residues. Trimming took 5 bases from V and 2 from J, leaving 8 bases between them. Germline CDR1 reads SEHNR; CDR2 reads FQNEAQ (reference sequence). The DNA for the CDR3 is TGTGCCAGCAGCCTTGCTAACACAGATACGCAGTATTTT. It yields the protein CASSLANTDTQYF.

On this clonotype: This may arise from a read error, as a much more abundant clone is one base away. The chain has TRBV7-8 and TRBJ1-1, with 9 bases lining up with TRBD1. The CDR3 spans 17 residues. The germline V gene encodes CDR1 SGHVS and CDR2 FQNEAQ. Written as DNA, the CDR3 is TGTGCCGGCAGCACTCCGGGACAGGGAGAGTTGAACACTGAAGCTTTCTTT. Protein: CAGSTPGQGELNTEAFF.

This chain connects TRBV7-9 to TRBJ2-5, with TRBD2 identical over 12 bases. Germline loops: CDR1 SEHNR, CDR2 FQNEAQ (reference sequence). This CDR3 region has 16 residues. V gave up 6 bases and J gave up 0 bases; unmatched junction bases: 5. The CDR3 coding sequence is TGTGCCAGCAGTTCTACTAGCGGGGGGTACCAAGAGACCCAGTACTTC. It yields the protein CASSSTSGGYQETQYF.

The CDR3 here is CASSLPVGDSNQPQHF. The CDR3 nucleotides read TGTGCCAGCAGCTTACCGGTTGGTGATAGCAATCAGCCCCAGCATTTT. V is TRBV7-6 and J is TRBJ1-5; the D is unclear. The CDR3 is made up of 16 amino acids. Trimming cost V 2 bases and J 0 bases, with 11 bases left between them. CDR1 SGHVS and CDR2 FNYEAQ come from the germline V gene. The full variable domain, with the rest looked up from reference TRBV7-6 and TRBJ1-5, is GAGVSQSPRYKVTKRGQDVALRCDPISGHVSLYWYRQALGQGPEFLTYFNYEAQQDKSGLPNDRFSAERPEGSISTLTIQRTEQRDSAMYRCASSLPVGDSNQPQHFGDGTRLSIL.

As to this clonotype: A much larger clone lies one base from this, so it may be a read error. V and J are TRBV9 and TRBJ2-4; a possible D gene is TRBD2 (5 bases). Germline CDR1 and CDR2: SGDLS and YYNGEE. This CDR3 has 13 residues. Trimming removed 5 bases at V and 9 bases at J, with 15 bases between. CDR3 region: CASRPGNSGIQYF. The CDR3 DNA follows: TGTGCCAGCAGACCAGGAAACAGCGGCATTCAGTACTTC.

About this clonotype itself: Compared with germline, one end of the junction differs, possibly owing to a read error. In DNA, the CDR3 is TGTGCCGGCAGCTTCCATTCGGGGGCCGAGCAGTACTTC. It yields the protein CAGSFHSGAEQYF. The chain recombines TRBV11-2 with TRBJ2-7; perhaps D is TRBD1 or TRBD2 (6 bases each). Germline V lookup: CDR1 SGHAT, CDR2 FQNNGV. CDR3 length: 13 residues.

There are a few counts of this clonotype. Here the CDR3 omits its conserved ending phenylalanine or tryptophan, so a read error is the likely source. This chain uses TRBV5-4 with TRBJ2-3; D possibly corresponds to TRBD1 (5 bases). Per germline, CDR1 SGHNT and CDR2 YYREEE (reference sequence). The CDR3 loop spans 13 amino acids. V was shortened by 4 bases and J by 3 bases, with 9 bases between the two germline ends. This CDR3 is CASSLTETDTQYL. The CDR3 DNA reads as TGTGCCAGCAGCCTGACAGAGACAGATACGCAGTATTTA.

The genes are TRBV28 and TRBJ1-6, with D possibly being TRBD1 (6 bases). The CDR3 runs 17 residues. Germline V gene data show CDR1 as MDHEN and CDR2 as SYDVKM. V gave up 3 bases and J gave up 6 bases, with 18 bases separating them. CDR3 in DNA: TGTGCCAGCAGTTTCCACTCGACAGGCGGAGGTAATTCACCCCTCCACTTT. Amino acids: CASSFHSTGGGNSPLHF.

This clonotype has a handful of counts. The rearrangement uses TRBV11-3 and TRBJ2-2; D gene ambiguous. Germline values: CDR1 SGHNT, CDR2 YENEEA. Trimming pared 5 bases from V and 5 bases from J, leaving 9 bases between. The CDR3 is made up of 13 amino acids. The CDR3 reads CASSPYGTGELFF. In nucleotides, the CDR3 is TGTGCCAGCAGCCCCTACGGTACCGGGGAGCTGTTTTTT.

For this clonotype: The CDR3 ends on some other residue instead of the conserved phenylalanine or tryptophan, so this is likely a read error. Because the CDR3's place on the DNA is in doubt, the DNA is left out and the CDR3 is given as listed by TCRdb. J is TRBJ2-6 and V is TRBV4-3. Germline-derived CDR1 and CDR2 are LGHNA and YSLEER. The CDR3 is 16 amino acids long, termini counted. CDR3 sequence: CASSQDSVSGANVQTI.

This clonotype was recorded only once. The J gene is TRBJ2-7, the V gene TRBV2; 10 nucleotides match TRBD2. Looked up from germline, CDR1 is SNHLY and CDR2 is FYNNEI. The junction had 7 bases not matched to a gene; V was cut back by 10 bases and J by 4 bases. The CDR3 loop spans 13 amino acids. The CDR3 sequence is CATHLAGAYEQYF. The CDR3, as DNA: TGTGCCACACACCTAGCGGGAGCATACGAGCAGTACTTC. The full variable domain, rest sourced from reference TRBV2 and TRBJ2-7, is EPEVTQTPSHQVTQMGQEVILRCVPISNHLYFYWYRQILGQKVEFLVSFYNNEISEKSEIFDDQFSVERPDGSNFTLKIRSTKLEDSAMYFCATHLAGAYEQYFGPGTRLTVT.

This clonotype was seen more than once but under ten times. The CDR3 bases are TGCAGCGTTGAAGAAGGGGACCCAGCCTACGAGCAGTACTTC. It yields the protein CSVEEGDPAYEQYF. The chain is built from TRBV29-1 and TRBJ2-7, with D perhaps assigned TRBD1 or TRBD2 (5 bases each). V was pared by 0 bases and J by 2 bases, with 11 bases between. Germline lookup yields CDR1 SQVTM and CDR2 ANQGSEA. The CDR3 is 14 amino acids.

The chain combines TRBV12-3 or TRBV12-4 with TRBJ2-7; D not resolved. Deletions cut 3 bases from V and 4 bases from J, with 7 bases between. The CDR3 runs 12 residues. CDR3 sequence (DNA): TGTGCCAGCAGTTTCGCCGTTTACGAGCAGTACTTC. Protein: CASSFAVYEQYF.

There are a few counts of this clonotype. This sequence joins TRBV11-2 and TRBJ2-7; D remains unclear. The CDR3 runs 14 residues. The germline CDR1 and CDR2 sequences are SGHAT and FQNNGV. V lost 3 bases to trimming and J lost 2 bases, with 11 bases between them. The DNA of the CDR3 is TGTGCCAGCAGCTTCGGTAGTGGAGCCTACGAGCAGTACTTC. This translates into CASSFGSGAYEQYF. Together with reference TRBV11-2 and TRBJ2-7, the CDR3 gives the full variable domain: EAGVAQSPRYKIIEKRQSVAFWCNPISGHATLYWYQQILGQGPKLLIQFQNNGVVDDSQLPKDRFSAERLKGVDSTLKIQPAKLEDSAVYLCASSFGSGAYEQYFGPGTRLTVT.

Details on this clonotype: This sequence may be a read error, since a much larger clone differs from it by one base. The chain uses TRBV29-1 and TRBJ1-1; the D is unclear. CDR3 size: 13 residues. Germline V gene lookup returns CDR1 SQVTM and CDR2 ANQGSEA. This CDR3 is CSVEFRRNTEALF. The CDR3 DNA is TGCAGCGTAGAATTTAGGAGGAACACTGAAGCTCTCTTT.

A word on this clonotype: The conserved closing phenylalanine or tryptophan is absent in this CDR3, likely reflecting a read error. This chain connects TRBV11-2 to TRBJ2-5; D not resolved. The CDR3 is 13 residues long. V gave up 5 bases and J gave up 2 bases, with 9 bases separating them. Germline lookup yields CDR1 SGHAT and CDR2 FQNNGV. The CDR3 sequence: CASSHWSQETQYL. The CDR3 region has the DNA TGTGCCAGCAGCCATTGGAGTCAAGAGACCCAGTACCTC.